The clone carrying this TCR beta chain was detected a few times. Its specificity is not known. This specimen comes from a study of blood T cells in healthy people across ages. Germline V gives CDR1 SQVTM, CDR2 ANQGSEA. Trimming removed 6 bases from V and 4 bases from J, with 15 bases in between. This CDR3 region has 13 residues. Aged roughly 6 to 95, donors were systemically healthy Caucasians from Russia. Combining a sample-barcoded 5' primer with a J-beta primer mix, a second PCR ran for roughly 7 to 12 cycles. TCRdb reprocessed the 5' RACE reads via MiXCR and lists one record per CDR3 protein. This table holds about 930,000 distinct CDR3 sequences, almost 30% found once. General observations from the study: Naive CD4+ cells and diversity were both higher in long-lived donors than in aged donors.

These same data were also listed under a study on T cells of mothers and their children. That study adds: It was related mother-child pairs that showed slightly higher overlap than unrelated pairs, without reaching significance. There was no detection of any persistent microchimeric T cell clones.

The rearrangement uses TRBV29-1 and TRBJ1-2; D is possibly TRBD1 (5 bases). The TCR sequence derives from a woman between 40 and 55 years old in good health. Sequences were obtained from blood. CDR3 in DNA: TGCAGCGTGTCCGGGGGAACTACCTATGGCTACACCTTC. Amino acids: CSVSGGTTYGYTF.